The 28 T cell receptor beta chains below come from one sample, sequenced in a study of technical replicates of blood from several donors (dated by TCRdb to the late 2010s). Library preparation used the immunoSEQ multiplex PCR assay. The source is immuneACCESS, and TCRdb retained only in-frame sequences with V and J called. Part of the clones is not carried over; for the studies checked, unresolved V genes explain less than half of this, and the remainder is unexplained. The sample table records 85,000 to 100,000 clones; roughly 95% of these occur just once. The ten largest account for 0.23% of the sample. Sequenced: T cells isolated from PBMCs. All receptors come from a human donor in good health.

The rearrangement joins TRBV7-8 to TRBJ1-3, with 9 nucleotides matching TRBD1. Germline V CDR1 and CDR2: SGHVS, FQNEAQ. V shed 5 bases, J shed 3 bases, and the junction held 5 bases outside the gene matches. The CDR3 is made up of 15 amino acids. CDR3 amino acids: CASSQDRGLGNTIYF. As DNA, the CDR3 is TGTGCCAGCAGCCAGGACAGGGGCCTTGGAAACACCATATATTTT.

The gene calls are TRBV6-5 and TRBJ2-1; 7 nucleotides line up with TRBD2. CDR1 is MNHEY and CDR2 is SVGAGI in the germline V gene. The CDR3 contains 14 residues. Trimming cost V 7 bases and J 6 bases; bases outside gene matches: 9. The CDR3 region is CASTQWGGINEQFF. CDR3 DNA sequence: TGTGCCAGCACCCAATGGGGGGGAATCAATGAGCAGTTCTTC.

The chain combines TRBV11-3 with TRBJ2-3; TRBD2 agrees at 14 bases. The ends lost 5 bases at V and 1 base at J; junction bases unmatched: 8. Germline V gene sequence: CDR1 SGHNT, CDR2 YENEEA. This CDR3 spans 18 amino acids. The CDR3 region is CASSRGLAGEGGTDTQYF. The CDR3 nucleotides are TGTGCCAGCAGCCGGGGACTAGCGGGAGAAGGAGGCACAGATACGCAGTATTTT.

The chain couples TRBV6-5 to TRBJ2-7; a possible D gene is TRBD1 (5 bases). Trimming removed 6 bases at V and 1 base at J, with 10 bases between. The CDR3 loop spans 13 amino acids. The V gene's germline CDR1 is MNHEY and CDR2 SVGAGI. CDR3 sequence: CASRRQRSYEQYF. The CDR3 DNA follows: TGTGCCAGCAGGCGACAGAGGTCCTACGAGCAGTACTTC.

On this clone itself: This same CDR3 is encoded by further DNA sequences in the sample. CDR3 residues: CASSYREGGTDTQYF. DNA for the CDR3: TGTGCCAGCAGTTACAGGGAAGGGGGCACAGATACGCAGTATTTT. This chain uses TRBV6-6 with TRBJ2-3; D perhaps matches TRBD1 (5 bases). V was clipped by 2 bases and J by 1 base, with 10 bases between them. The CDR3 loop spans 15 amino acids. Germline-derived CDR1 and CDR2 are MNHNY and SVGAGI (reference sequence).

The chain uses TRBV2 and TRBJ2-3; TRBD2 is a possible D gene (5 bases). Germline loops: CDR1 SNHLY, CDR2 FYNNEI. The ends were cut back, 7 bases at V and 4 bases at J, with 18 bases in the middle. The CDR3 sequence is 15 residues long. The chain's CDR3 is CASTKASGRADTQYF. CDR3 DNA: TGTGCCAGCACCAAAGCGAGCGGTCGGGCAGATACGCAGTATTTT.

V and J are TRBV5-1 and TRBJ2-7, with 8 bases aligning to TRBD1. Looked up from germline, CDR1 is SGHRS and CDR2 is YFSETQ. Trimming cost V 4 bases and J 3 bases; bases outside gene matches: 9. The CDR3 extends over 15 amino acids. CDR3 nucleotide sequence: TGCGCCAGCAGCGAAGGTCAGGACAGGGACTACGAGCAGTACTTC. It is translated as CASSEGQDRDYEQYF.

V usage is TRBV9 and J usage is TRBJ2-1; D call uncertain. The germline V and J ends were trimmed by 2 bases and 8 bases, with 14 bases remaining between them. CDR1 SGDLS and CDR2 YYNGEE come from the germline V gene. The CDR3 has 14 residues. The CDR3 protein is CASSVSPSFDEQFF. DNA for the CDR3: TGTGCCAGCAGCGTGAGCCCTAGTTTCGATGAGCAGTTCTTC.

This clone has just one count. This chain connects TRBV4-2 to TRBJ2-3; 10 bases line up with TRBD2. With V trimmed by 1 base and J by 2 bases, 12 bases remained unmatched. CDR3 length: 19 amino acids. Germline V CDR1 and CDR2: LGHNA, YNFKEQ. Written as DNA, the CDR3 is TGTGCCAGCAGCCAAGTTTCTAGCGGGGGCCGATACTACACAGATACGCAGTATTTT. Amino acids: CASSQVSSGGRYYTDTQYF.

V usage is TRBV5-1 and J usage is TRBJ2-1; 8 nucleotides line up with TRBD2. The CDR3 totals 16 residues. Germline CDR1 SGHRS, CDR2 YFSETQ. The junction had 5 bases not matched to a gene; V was cut back by 0 bases and J by 3 bases. The CDR3 protein is CASSLGSSGSYNEQFF. The CDR3 nucleotides are TGCGCCAGCAGCTTGGGATCCAGCGGGAGCTACAATGAGCAGTTCTTC.

This chain joins TRBV5-1 and TRBJ2-3; 8 nucleotides align to TRBD2. The CDR3 runs to 14 residues. CDR1 SGHRS and CDR2 YFSETQ come from the germline V gene. V shed 2 bases, J shed 4 bases, and the junction held 3 bases outside the gene matches. The CDR3 DNA reads TGCGCCAGCAGCTTCACTAGCGGTCCAGATACGCAGTATTTT. It encodes CASSFTSGPDTQYF. The variable domain in full, with the rest retrieved from reference TRBV5-1 and TRBJ2-3, is KAGVTQTPRYLIKTRGQQVTLSCSPISGHRSVSWYQQTPGQGLQFLFEYFSETQRNKGNFPGRFSGRQFSNSRSEMNVSTLELGDSALYLCASSFTSGPDTQYFGPGTRLTVL.

This chain connects TRBV5-1 to TRBJ2-3; 12 bases fit TRBD2. V dropped 4 bases and J dropped 2; count of bases not matched to a gene: 5. The CDR3 covers 16 residues. Looked up from germline, CDR1 is SGHRS and CDR2 is YFSETQ. CDR3 in amino acids: CASSPRTSGDTDTQYF. The CDR3 nucleotides are TGCGCCAGCAGCCCGAGGACTAGCGGGGACACAGATACGCAGTATTTT.

V and J are TRBV5-4 and TRBJ1-4; 8 bases align to TRBD1. J lost 7 bases, V lost 4 bases, and 9 bases had no gene match. Germline-derived CDR1 and CDR2 are SGHNT and YYREEE (reference sequence). CDR3 length: 15 amino acids. Here the CDR3 reads CASSLSGTGLEKLFF. The CDR3 DNA sequence: TGTGCCAGCAGCCTCTCCGGGACAGGACTTGAAAAACTGTTTTTT.

The gene calls are TRBV6-6 and TRBJ1-4, with 7 bases aligning to TRBD1. J lost 7 bases, V lost 6 bases, and 8 bases had no gene match. CDR1 is MNHNY, CDR2 SVGAGI, per germline (reference sequence). The CDR3 consists of 14 residues. The CDR3 DNA is TGTGCCAGCAGGAACCGACAGGGCACTGAAAAACTGTTTTTT. Translated, it gives CASRNRQGTEKLFF.

The chain's CDR3 is CASSDTGRGYGYTF. In nucleotides, the CDR3 is TGTGCCAGCAGTGATACAGGGAGAGGCTATGGCTACACCTTC. The genes are TRBV6-5 and TRBJ1-2; D is possibly TRBD1 (6 bases). This CDR3 region has 14 residues. Trimming shortened V by 5 bases and J by 4 bases, and 14 bases separated the two germline ends. The germline V gene has CDR1 MNHEY and CDR2 SVGAGI.

This clone was recorded only once. J is TRBJ1-2 and V is TRBV30, with TRBD1 matching over 8 bases. The CDR3 contains 12 residues. The J segment lost 4 bases and the V segment lost 4 bases, leaving 2 bases of the junction unmatched. From germline, CDR1 is GTSNPN and CDR2 SVGIG (reference sequence). The CDR3 loop is CAWNRGFYGYTF. The CDR3 DNA follows: TGTGCCTGGAACAGGGGGTTCTATGGCTACACCTTC.

The J gene is TRBJ2-7, the V gene TRBV7-9; D is unclear. V lost 8 bases to trimming and J lost 5 bases, with 16 bases between them. The CDR3 is 13 amino acids. Germline CDR1 SEHNR, CDR2 FQNEAQ (reference sequence). The CDR3 nucleotides read TGTGCCAGCCGACCCTCAGCGACCCACGAGCAGTACTTC. This gives the protein CASRPSATHEQYF.

V gene TRBV30 combines with J gene TRBJ2-3; D is undetermined. Per the germline V gene, CDR1 is GTSNPN and CDR2 is SVGIG (reference sequence). Trimming took off 4 bases at V and 1 base at J, with 6 bases between the two ends. This CDR3 has 12 residues. The CDR3 sequence: CAWKGGTDTQYF. The CDR3 DNA is TGTGCCTGGAAAGGAGGCACAGATACGCAGTATTTT.

The chain has TRBV14 and TRBJ2-6, with 10 bases aligning to TRBD2. The CDR3 length is 20 residues. Germline-derived CDR1 and CDR2 are SGHDN and FVKESK. The V and J ends lost 0 bases and 5 bases, in that order; junction bases with no gene match: 13. This chain's CDR3 is CASSQDKERGGTHWANVLTF. In nucleotides, the CDR3 is TGTGCCAGCAGCCAAGATAAGGAGCGGGGGGGAACCCACTGGGCCAACGTCCTGACTTTC.

Worth noting for this clone: One end of the junction fails to match germline, which may point to a read error. The rearrangement uses TRBV7-7 and TRBJ2-7; TRBD1 is a possible D gene (5 bases). Germline CDR1 SSHAT, CDR2 FNYEAQ (reference sequence). The CDR3 is 15 amino acids. This CDR3 is CASSHNDAAGAEQYF. The CDR3, as DNA: TGTGCTAGCAGCCACAACGACGCGGCTGGGGCCGAGCAGTACTTC. The full variable domain, with the rest looked up from reference TRBV7-7 and TRBJ2-7, is GAGVSQSPRYKVTKRGQDVTLRCDPISSHATLYWYQQALGQGPEFLTYFNYEAQPDKSGLPSDRFSAERPEGSISTLTIQRTEQRDSAMYRCASSHNDAAGAEQYFGPGTRLTVT.

The rearrangement uses TRBV7-9 and TRBJ2-3; unclear D gene. Per the germline V gene, CDR1 is SEHNR and CDR2 is FQNEAQ (reference sequence). Trimming left V 9 bases short and J 5 bases short, with 9 bases between. The CDR3 is 11 amino acids. The CDR3: CASGKVDTQYF. DNA for the CDR3: TGTGCCAGTGGCAAAGTAGATACGCAGTATTTT.

J is TRBJ2-1 and V is TRBV28; 10 bases align to TRBD2. Trimming took 2 bases from V and 6 from J; bases not matched to a gene: 1. Per the germline V gene, CDR1 is MDHEN and CDR2 is SYDVKM. The CDR3 loop spans 14 amino acids. The CDR3, as DNA: TGTGCCAGCAGTTTAACTAGCGGGACCAATGAGCAGTTCTTC. Encoded protein: CASSLTSGTNEQFF.

This chain links TRBV7-3 with TRBJ1-1, with D uncertain. Per germline, CDR1 SGHTA and CDR2 FQGTGA. This CDR3 comprises 16 residues. V was shortened by 1 base and J by 1 base, with 13 bases between the two germline ends. CDR3 nucleotide sequence: TGTGCCAGCAGCTTAAATCGGCGGGATAAGAACACTGAAGCTTTCTTT. Translating gives CASSLNRRDKNTEAFF.

The chain couples TRBV7-9 to TRBJ1-4, with a possible D match to TRBD1 (6 bases). Germline lookup yields CDR1 SEHNR and CDR2 FQNEAQ (reference sequence). CDR3 length: 16 residues. V was shortened by 4 bases and J by 0 bases, with 12 bases between the two germline ends. This chain's CDR3 is CASSSGGGATNEKLFF. The CDR3 DNA reads as TGTGCCAGCAGCTCCGGAGGGGGGGCAACTAATGAAAAACTGTTTTTT.

The chain is built from TRBV30 and TRBJ1-4; 9 bases match TRBD1. Germline-derived CDR1 and CDR2 are GTSNPN and SVGIG (reference sequence). CDR3 size: 13 residues. Trimming removed 5 bases from V and 6 bases from J; junction bases left unmatched: 4. CDR3 nucleotides: TGTGCCTGGGGGACAGGGCGAGATGAAAAACTGTTTTTT. Amino acids: CAWGTGRDEKLFF.

This chain joins TRBV5-4 and TRBJ2-7; 9 positions agree with TRBD2. Germline CDR1 and CDR2: SGHNT and YYREEE (reference sequence). J gave up 2 bases and V 0 bases, and 18 bases lay outside the gene matches. This CDR3 spans 20 amino acids. The CDR3 nucleotides read TGTGCCAGCAGCTTGGGAGTAACCGGCGGGAGGGGAGAAGCCCCCTACGAGCAGTACTTC. Protein: CASSLGVTGGRGEAPYEQYF.

The CDR3 protein is CASSTGLERYEQYF. The CDR3 coding sequence is TGTGCCAGCAGCACAGGACTAGAGCGCTACGAGCAGTACTTC. The J gene is TRBJ2-7, the V gene TRBV27; 7 bases map to TRBD2. Trimming took 6 bases from V and 3 from J; bases not matched to a gene: 8. The CDR3 loop spans 14 amino acids. CDR1 MNHEY and CDR2 SMNVEV come from the germline V gene (reference sequence).

This chain connects TRBV6-1 to TRBJ1-5; 9 bases line up with TRBD1. V lost 5 bases and J lost 3; bases outside the gene matches: 2. The CDR3 runs 14 residues. Germline CDR1 is MNHNS and CDR2 is SASEGT. CDR3 amino acids: CASSLQGANQPQHF. The CDR3 DNA sequence: TGTGCCAGCAGTCTACAGGGGGCCAATCAGCCCCAGCATTTT.